This is a list of T cell receptor beta chains from one sample in a study of Tregs in tolerant kidney transplant recipients. Only in-frame clones appear in the TCRdb table, and some are missing; sequencing was by immunoSEQ multiplex PCR. The sample gives some 240,000 clones, roughly four fifths of which show up once; around 0.68% is in the top ten. Material for sequencing was CD4+ T cells from blood. The receptors were sampled from a human donor in good health. The CDR3 runs from the conserved cysteine through the conserved F or W. D genes are given only for firm matches. Where a row states a size, it is once, few, many or the class of an expanded clone; other rows omit it.

J gene	D gene	clone size	V gene	CDR3 protein	CDR3 DNA
TRBJ2-1	.	.	TRBV7-8	CASSKLADEQFF	TGTGCCAGCAGCAAACTAGCAGATGAGCAGTTCTTC
TRBJ1-1	.	.	TRBV13	CASSNRQELNTEAFF	TGTGCCAGCAGCAATCGACAGGAGTTGAACACTGAAGCTTTCTTT
TRBJ2-7	TRBD2	.	TRBV4-1	CASSQGLAGSYEQYF	TGCGCCAGCAGCCAAGGGCTAGCGGGCTCCTACGAGCAGTACTTC
TRBJ2-3	.	once	TRBV4-1	CASRRLPSAADTQYF	TGCGCCAGCAGACGACTACCTAGCGCCGCAGATACGCAGTATTTT
TRBJ2-5	.	.	TRBV20-1	CSARRPGAQYF	TGCAGTGCTAGGCGTCCGGGGGCCCAGTACTTC
TRBJ2-3	TRBD2	.	TRBV9	CASSPRLAIDTQYF	TGTGCCAGCAGCCCGAGACTAGCGATAGATACGCAGTATTTT
TRBJ1-1	.	.	TRBV20-1	CSASRKEAFF	TGCAGTGCTAGCAGGAAGGAAGCTTTCTTT
TRBJ2-7	TRBD1	once	TRBV6-5	CASSYRTGGAYEQYF	TGTGCCAGCAGTTACCGGACAGGGGGCGCCTACGAGCAGTACTTC
TRBJ2-1	.	.	TRBV6-1	CASSKQGGNEQFF	TGTGCCAGCAGCAAACAGGGGGGGAATGAGCAGTTCTTC
TRBJ2-6	.	.	TRBV7-9	CASSLEGGRSGANVLTF	TGTGCCAGCAGCTTAGAAGGAGGGCGCTCTGGGGCCAACGTCCTGACTTTC
TRBJ1-1	.	.	TRBV19	CASSRRAEAFF	TGTGCCAGTAGTAGGAGGGCCGAAGCTTTCTTT
TRBJ2-5	TRBD2	.	TRBV19	CATNSGWGQETQYF	TGTGCCACCAATAGCGGGTGGGGCCAGGAGACCCAGTACTTC
TRBJ2-3	TRBD2	.	TRBV2	CARSSGNTDTQYF	TGTGCCAGGTCTAGCGGGAATACAGATACGCAGTATTTT
TRBJ1-5	.	.	TRBV2	CASSRTFANQPQHF	TGTGCCAGCAGCCGGACATTTGCCAATCAGCCCCAGCATTTT
TRBJ1-3	.	.	TRBV9	CASSGGGNTIYF	TGTGCCAGCAGCGGGGGAGGAAACACCATATATTTT
TRBJ1-5	.	.	TRBV6-4	CASGGRTYSNQPQHF	TGTGCCAGCGGAGGTCGGACATATAGCAATCAGCCCCAGCATTTT
TRBJ2-2	TRBD2	.	TRBV14	CASSQFRTSGNTGELFF	TGTGCCAGCAGCCAATTTCGGACTAGCGGGAACACCGGGGAGCTGTTTTTT
TRBJ1-2	.	.	TRBV19	CASEPGARYRGYTF	TGTGCCAGTGAGCCAGGGGCCCGCTATAGGGGCTACACCTTC
TRBJ2-3	TRBD2	few	TRBV5-4	CASSLGAGVSTDTQYF	TGTGCCAGCAGCTTGGGGGCGGGGGTTAGCACAGATACGCAGTATTTT
TRBJ1-1	.	.	TRBV10-1	CASSGDTSNTEAFF	TGCGCCAGCAGTGGGGACACGTCGAACACTGAAGCTTTCTTT
TRBJ2-6	.	.	TRBV19	CASSIAAAASGANVLTF	TGTGCCAGTAGTATAGCGGCGGCAGCCTCTGGGGCCAACGTCCTGACTTTC
TRBJ2-1	.	.	TRBV7-2	CASTRGTVLKFSYNEQFF	TGTGCCAGCACCCGGGGGACAGTCCTTAAATTCTCCTACAATGAGCAGTTCTTC
TRBJ1-3	.	.	TRBV7-9	CASRRDRNTIYF	TGTGCCAGCAGGCGAGACAGAAACACCATATATTTT
TRBJ1-3	.	.	TRBV11-1	CASRQGAFGGNSGNTIYF	TGTGCCAGCCGCCAAGGGGCGTTTGGAGGAAACTCTGGAAACACCATATATTTT
TRBJ1-1	.	.	TRBV7-4	CASSRNRDTEAFF	TGTGCCAGCAGCCGAAACAGGGACACTGAAGCTTTCTTT
TRBJ2-7	TRBD2	.	TRBV7-9	CASSWRLAGGPKSYEQYF	TGTGCCAGCAGTTGGAGACTAGCGGGAGGGCCAAAGTCCTACGAGCAGTACTTC
TRBJ2-1	TRBD2	.	TRBV6-1	CASRLAGSGYNEQFF	TGTGCCAGCAGACTAGCGGGCTCAGGGTACAATGAGCAGTTCTTC
TRBJ1-5	.	few	TRBV30	CAWSVQTNQPQHF	TGTGCCTGGAGTGTACAGACCAATCAGCCCCAGCATTTT
TRBJ2-5	.	.	TRBV6-6	CASIGIRGQSRETQYF	TGTGCCAGCATCGGGATCAGGGGTCAAAGTAGGGAGACCCAGTACTTC
TRBJ2-4	.	.	TRBV7-9	CASSLGGVGAKNIQYF	TGTGCCAGCAGCTTAGGAGGGGTCGGGGCCAAAAACATTCAGTACTTC
TRBJ1-5	.	.	TRBV30	CAWRQTVSQPQHF	TGTGCCTGGAGACAGACGGTCAGTCAGCCCCAGCATTTT
TRBJ1-5	.	.	TRBV19	CASSPSPRANQPQHF	TGTGCCAGTAGTCCCTCCCCCAGGGCTAATCAGCCCCAGCATTTT
TRBJ1-5	.	.	TRBV2	CASIKEGTSNQPQHF	TGTGCCAGCATCAAGGAGGGGACCAGCAATCAGCCCCAGCATTTT
TRBJ2-5	.	.	TRBV7-7	CASSGHQETQYF	TGTGCTAGCAGCGGCCACCAAGAGACCCAGTACTTC
TRBJ2-1	TRBD1	.	TRBV5-1	CASSLGGGGLNEQFF	TGCGCCAGCAGCTTGGGAGGGGGCGGGCTCAATGAGCAGTTCTTC
TRBJ2-5	.	.	TRBV5-8	CASSGGLAKQYF	TGTGCCAGCAGCGGGGGCCTTGCCAAGCAGTACTTC
TRBJ2-7	.	.	TRBV5-6	CASSLPGTLLYEQYF	TGTGCCAGCAGCTTACCCGGGACTCTACTCTACGAGCAGTACTTC
TRBJ2-1	.	.	TRBV9	CASSVGLLPYEQFF	TGTGCCAGCAGCGTAGGTCTTCTCCCCTACGAGCAGTTCTTC
TRBJ1-1	TRBD1	.	TRBV13	CASSSLQGASHTEAFF	TGTGCCAGCAGCTCCTTACAGGGGGCGTCACACACTGAAGCTTTCTTT
TRBJ1-5	.	.	TRBV18	CASSPLRESNQPQHF	TGTGCCAGCTCACCACTTAGGGAGAGCAATCAGCCCCAGCATTTT
TRBJ2-1	.	.	TRBV6-4	CASSDGVSYNEQFF	TGTGCCAGCAGTGACGGGGTCTCCTACAATGAGCAGTTCTTC
TRBJ2-2	TRBD2	.	TRBV4-2	CASGTSGGNTGELFF	TGTGCCAGCGGGACTAGCGGGGGGAACACCGGGGAGCTGTTTTTT
TRBJ2-5	TRBD2	.	TRBV5-1	CASSLELRGGEETQYF	TGCGCCAGCAGCTTGGAACTGCGGGGGGGAGAGGAGACCCAGTACTTC
TRBJ2-7	.	once	TRBV6-5	CASSYSGRGRNYEQYF	TGTGCCAGCAGTTACTCAGGTAGAGGCAGGAACTACGAGCAGTACTTC
TRBJ1-2	.	.	TRBV14	CASSPRLGEGYTF	TGTGCCAGCAGCCCCCGTTTGGGAGAAGGCTACACCTTC
TRBJ2-5	TRBD1	.	TRBV5-1	CASSLGQGWLVTQYF	TGCGCCAGCAGCTTGGGACAGGGTTGGTTGGTGACCCAGTACTTC
TRBJ1-6	.	once	TRBV7-3	CASGLTQGPNSPLHF	TGTGCCAGCGGGCTTACGCAGGGGCCTAATTCACCCCTCCACTTT
TRBJ2-7	TRBD2	.	TRBV9	CASSPRGALSYEQYF	TGTGCCAGCAGCCCGCGGGGGGCCCTTTCCTACGAGCAGTACTTC
TRBJ1-5	.	.	TRBV5-1	CASRYPPGDQPQHF	TGCGCCAGCAGATACCCCCCGGGGGATCAGCCCCAGCATTTT
TRBJ1-5	.	.	TRBV7-9	CASSLGDSSYQPQHF	TGTGCCAGCAGCTTAGGAGACAGCTCCTATCAGCCCCAGCATTTT
TRBJ1-1	.	.	TRBV21-1	CASRGQTEAFF	TGTGCCAGCAGAGGTCAGACTGAAGCTTTCTTT
TRBJ2-1	.	.	TRBV7-9	CASSKQGDEQFF	TGTGCCAGCAGTAAACAGGGAGATGAGCAGTTCTTC
TRBJ1-1	.	.	TRBV5-4	CASSGRGNTEAFF	TGTGCCAGCAGCGGGAGGGGGAACACTGAAGCTTTCTTT
TRBJ2-2	.	.	TRBV27	CASSLDLYTGELFF	TGTGCCAGCAGTTTAGATCTGTACACCGGGGAGCTGTTTTTT
TRBJ2-7	.	.	TRBV30	CAWSSGTQPEQYF	TGTGCCTGGAGCTCCGGGACTCAGCCTGAGCAGTACTTC
TRBJ2-7	.	.	TRBV6-4	CASSYGAGPYEQYF	TGTGCCAGCAGTTACGGGGCGGGACCTTACGAGCAGTACTTC
TRBJ1-2	TRBD1	few	TRBV11-1	CASSRTGNYGYTF	TGTGCCAGCAGCCGGACAGGGAACTATGGCTACACCTTC
TRBJ1-2	TRBD1	.	TRBV13	CASSLVGQVHGYTF	TGTGCCAGCAGCTTAGTGGGACAGGTCCATGGCTACACCTTC
TRBJ2-1	TRBD2	.	TRBV7-3	CASSLTRLAGGTYNEQFF	TGTGCCAGCAGCTTAACCCGACTAGCGGGGGGCACTTACAATGAGCAGTTCTTC
TRBJ1-5	.	.	TRBV7-6	CASSLLGQPQHF	TGTGCCAGCAGCTTACTTGGCCAGCCCCAGCATTTT